Listed below are T cell receptor beta chains from one sample, sequenced in a study of cytomegalovirus exposure and HLA in healthy donors. Some clones are missing from TCRdb's copy, which holds only in-frame ones; the method was immunoSEQ multiplex PCR. The table includes 90,000 to 100,000 clones, less than 85% detected once. Material: PBMCs. These receptors were taken from a woman aged 60 to 75 in good health and CMV-seropositive. The CDR3 runs from the conserved cysteine through the conserved F or W. The D gene is left open where the match is weak. Size tells how often a clone was seen (once, few, many) or the class of an expanded clone, and some rows leave it out.

TRBJ1-5,TRBV30,-,TRBD1,TGTGCCTGGAGCCGTTCCGGACAGGGCGCCGACCCCCAGCATTTT,CAWSRSGQGADPQHF
TRBJ2-2,TRBV7-8,-,TRBD2,TGTGCCAGCAACGAGGGAGGGTCCGGGGAGCTGTTTTTT,CASNEGGSGELFF
TRBJ1-5,TRBV5-6,-,TRBD1,TGTGCCAGCAGCTTGGGACAGGGGATATTGCAGCCCCAGCATTTT,CASSLGQGILQPQHF
TRBJ2-1,TRBV27,-,-,TGTGCCAGCAGTGTCGGGGCGCGGGGTTCCTACAATGAGCAGTTCTTC,CASSVGARGSYNEQFF
TRBJ2-3,TRBV29-1,-,TRBD2,TGCAGCTCCCGGACTAGCGCCGGCACAGATACGCAGTATTTT,CSSRTSAGTDTQYF
TRBJ2-7,TRBV29-1,few,TRBD1,TGCAGCGCCTCGGGACAGGGGAGCTCCTACGAGCAGTACTTC,CSASGQGSSYEQYF
TRBJ2-2,TRBV9,-,-,TGTGCCAGCAGCCTTATAGGAGGGGACGGCGGGGAGCTGTTTTTT,CASSLIGGDGGELFF
TRBJ1-5,TRBV19,-,-,TGTGCCAGCACGCGGGAGAGTAGCAATCAGCCCCAGCATTTT,CASTRESSNQPQHF
TRBJ2-5,TRBV5-1,few,TRBD2,TGCGCCAGCAGCTCGAGAAGCGGACTAGTAGAGACCCAGTACTTC,CASSSRSGLVETQYF
TRBJ2-5,TRBV6-1,-,-,TGTGCCACCCGGCGAACAGTCCAAGAGAGCACCCAGTACTTC,CATRRTVQESTQYF
TRBJ2-7,TRBV4-1,few,TRBD2,TGCGCCAGCAGCCCCTCGGGACTACAGCGCGAGCAGTACTTC,CASSPSGLQREQYF
TRBJ1-4,TRBV15,-,TRBD1,TGTGCCACCAGCAGGGACGGGACAGGCTATGAAAAACTGTTTTTT,CATSRDGTGYEKLFF
TRBJ2-1,TRBV18,few,-,TGTGCCAGCTCACCACCCCAGGGCGCTTACAATGAGCAGTTCTTC,CASSPPQGAYNEQFF
TRBJ2-1,TRBV5-1,-,-,TGCGCCAGCAGCTTGGAGGCGACTCAGTTCTTC,CASSLEATQFF
TRBJ2-5,TRBV29-1,-,TRBD1,TGCAGCGTCGACAGGGTGGAGACCCAGTACTTC,CSVDRVETQYF
TRBJ1-5,TRBV28,few,TRBD1,TGTGCCAGCAGTTTGGGACAGTTCAATCAGCCCCAGCATTTT,CASSLGQFNQPQHF
TRBJ1-5,TRBV6-6,-,-,TGTGCCAGCAGATCGACTCTCGGGCAGCCCCAGCATTTT,CASRSTLGQPQHF
TRBJ1-2,TRBV7-9,-,-,TGTGCCAGCAGCTGGGGGCAGGACGATGGCTACACCTTC,CASSWGQDDGYTF
TRBJ2-3,TRBV2,once,TRBD1,TGTGCCAGCAGTGTGGGAGACAGGGGAACAGATACGCAGTATTTT,CASSVGDRGTDTQYF
TRBJ2-3,TRBV11-2,-,-,TGTGCCAGCAGCTTAAGTTTTTTGGCGGGCACAGATACGCAGTATTTT,CASSLSFLAGTDTQYF
TRBJ2-2,TRBV25-1,few,TRBD2,TGTGCCAGCAGTGACACAGCGGGAGGAATCACCGGGGAGCTGTTTTTT,CASSDTAGGITGELFF
TRBJ2-1,TRBV10-3,-,-,TGTGCCATCAGTGAGAACAGGGAAATCGGGCAGTTCTTC,CAISENREIGQFF
TRBJ1-2,TRBV5-1,-,-,TGCGCCAGCAGCCCCGGAGGGACTAACTATGGCTACACCTTC,CASSPGGTNYGYTF
TRBJ1-5,TRBV6-1,once,-,TGTGCCAGCAGGGCACAGGGAGGGGGCAATCAGCCCCAGCATTTT,CASRAQGGGNQPQHF
TRBJ2-3,TRBV5-1,-,-,TGCGCCAGTGCGGCCGGCAACCCATTCACAGATACGCAGTATTTT,CASAAGNPFTDTQYF
TRBJ2-2,TRBV7-9,-,-,TGTGCCAGCAGCTTAGAGGGGGTCGTCACCGGGGAGCTGTTTTTT,CASSLEGVVTGELFF
TRBJ2-1,TRBV11-1,few,TRBD1,TGTGCCAGCAGCTTCGGGACAGGGGGTGAGCAGTTCTTC,CASSFGTGGEQFF
TRBJ1-5,TRBV27,few,-,TGTGCCAGCAGCCTCAACCCGGATCAGCCCCAGCATTTT,CASSLNPDQPQHF
TRBJ2-7,TRBV5-1,-,-,TGCGCCAGCAGCCCGGGTCCCGGGACTCTATCCTACGAGCAGTACTTC,CASSPGPGTLSYEQYF
TRBJ1-1,TRBV4-1,-,TRBD1,TGCGCCAGTCTTCACGATGGCAGGGGGCAAACTGAAGCTTTCTTT,CASLHDGRGQTEAFF
TRBJ2-3,TRBV4-2,-,TRBD1,TGTGCCAGCAGACAAGTGGGACAGGGCACAGATACGCAGTATTTT,CASRQVGQGTDTQYF
TRBJ2-3,TRBV29-1,-,TRBD2,TGCAGCGTTGTGGCTAGCGGGGCCACAGATACGCAGTATTTT,CSVVASGATDTQYF
TRBJ1-4,TRBV9,-,-,TGTGCCAGCAGCAAGTGGGCCAGGGCGAATGAAAAACTGTTTTTT,CASSKWARANEKLFF
TRBJ2-1,TRBV5-1,-,TRBD2,TGCGCCAGCAGCCCTAGCGGGAGCTCCTACAATGAGCAGTTCTTC,CASSPSGSSYNEQFF